This T cell receptor (beta chain) is from a study of Ad26.COV2.S vaccination and SARS-CoV-2 variants. Study-level findings and limits: It is possible that the TCR breadth and depth analyses underestimated the total T cell responses.

Comment on this clone: Its antigen is undetermined.

Clones were read by immunoSEQ multiplex PCR, and TCRdb kept only the in-frame ones, dropping some. The table shows approximately 400,000 clones, with about 91% occurring only once. The CDR3 is 13 residues long. Germline V CDR1 and CDR2: WSHSY, SAAADI. V gave up 3 bases and J gave up 3 bases, with 6 bases separating them. The sequencing used peripheral blood, collected after recovery from COVID-19. This TCR derives from a human donor who had recovered from COVID-19. The gene calls are TRBV10-2 and TRBJ1-3, with D unresolved. The CDR3 nucleotides are TGCGCCAGCAGTGATTATGTTGGAAACACCATATATTTT. It translates to CASSDYVGNTIYF.